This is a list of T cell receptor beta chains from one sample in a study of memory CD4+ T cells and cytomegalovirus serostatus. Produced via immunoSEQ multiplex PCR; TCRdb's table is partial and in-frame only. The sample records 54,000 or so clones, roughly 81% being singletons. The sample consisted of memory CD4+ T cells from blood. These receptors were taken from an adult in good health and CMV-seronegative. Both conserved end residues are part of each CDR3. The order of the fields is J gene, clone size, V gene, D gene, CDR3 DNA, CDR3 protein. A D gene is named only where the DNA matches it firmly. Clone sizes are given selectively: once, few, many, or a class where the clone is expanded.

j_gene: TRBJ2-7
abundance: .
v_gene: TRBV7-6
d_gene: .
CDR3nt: TGTGCCAGCAGCTTAGGTTCTAGTGCAACCTACGAGCAGTACTTC
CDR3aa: CASSLGSSATYEQYF

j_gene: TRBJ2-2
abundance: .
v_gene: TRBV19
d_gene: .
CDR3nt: TGTGCCACCGAAGGGGGGGTGAACACCGGGGAGCTGTTTTTT
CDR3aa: CATEGGVNTGELFF

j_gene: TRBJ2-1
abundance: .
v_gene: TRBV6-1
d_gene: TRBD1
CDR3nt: TGTGCCAGCAGTGTAGGCAGGGGGACCTACAATGAGCAGTTCTTC
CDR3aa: CASSVGRGTYNEQFF

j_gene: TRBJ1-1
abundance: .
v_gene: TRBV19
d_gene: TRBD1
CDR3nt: TGTGCCAGTAGTGCCCGGGACAGGGGGTATGACACTGAAGCTTTCTTT
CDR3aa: CASSARDRGYDTEAFF

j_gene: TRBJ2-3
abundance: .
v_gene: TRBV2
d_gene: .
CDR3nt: TGTGCCAGCAGAATGGAAGTAAGGGACCGGACGAGCACAGATACGCAGTATTTT
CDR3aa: CASRMEVRDRTSTDTQYF

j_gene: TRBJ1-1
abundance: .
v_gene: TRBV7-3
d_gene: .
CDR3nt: TGTGCCAGCAGCTTAACTCAGGATCCGAACACTGAAGCTTTCTTT
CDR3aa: CASSLTQDPNTEAFF

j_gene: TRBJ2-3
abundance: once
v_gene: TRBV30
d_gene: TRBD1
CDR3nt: TGTGCCTGGACTCTTCCGGGACAGACTAGCACAGATACGCAGTATTTT
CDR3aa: CAWTLPGQTSTDTQYF

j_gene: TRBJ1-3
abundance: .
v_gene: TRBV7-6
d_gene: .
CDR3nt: TGTGCCAGCAGCTCCGTGGCCCGCTCTGGAAACACCATATATTTT
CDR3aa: CASSSVARSGNTIYF

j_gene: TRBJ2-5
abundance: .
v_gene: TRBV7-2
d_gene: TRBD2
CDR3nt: TGTGCCAGCAGCTTATCTCCTAGCGGGGCGACCCAGTACTTC
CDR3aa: CASSLSPSGATQYF

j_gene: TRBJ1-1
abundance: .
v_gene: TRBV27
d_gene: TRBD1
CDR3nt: TGTGCCAGCAGTTTGACAGGGGAAACTGAAGCTTTCTTT
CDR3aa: CASSLTGETEAFF

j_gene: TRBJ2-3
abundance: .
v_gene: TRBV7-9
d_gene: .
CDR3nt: TGTGCCAGCAGCGCTTTACAGGGGACTTGGACAGATACGCAGTATTTT
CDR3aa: CASSALQGTWTDTQYF

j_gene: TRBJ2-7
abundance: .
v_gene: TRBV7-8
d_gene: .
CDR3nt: TGTGCCAGCAGCTTAGAACTAGACAGCTCCTACGAGCAGTACTTC
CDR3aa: CASSLELDSSYEQYF

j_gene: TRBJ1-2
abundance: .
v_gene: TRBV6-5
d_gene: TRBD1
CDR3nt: TGTGCCAGCAGTGGGGGGACAGCCTATGGCTACACCTTC
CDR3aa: CASSGGTAYGYTF

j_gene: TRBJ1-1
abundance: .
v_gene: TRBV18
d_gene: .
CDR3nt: TGTGCCAGCTCACCCGGGAGGGTAATGAACACTGAAGCTTTCTTT
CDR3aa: CASSPGRVMNTEAFF

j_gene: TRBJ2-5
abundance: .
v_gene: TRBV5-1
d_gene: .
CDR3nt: TGCGCCAGCAGCCCGGGGGGCTGGGGGGCTCAAGAGACCCAGTACTTC
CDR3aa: CASSPGGWGAQETQYF

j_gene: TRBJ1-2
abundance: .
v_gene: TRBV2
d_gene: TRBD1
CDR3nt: TGTGCCAGCAGTGAAGCCCAAAGGACAGGGCGTAGGGGCTACACCTTC
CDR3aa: CASSEAQRTGRRGYTF

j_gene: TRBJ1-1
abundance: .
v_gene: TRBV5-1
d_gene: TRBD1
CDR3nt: TGCGCCAGCAGCAAACAGGGGGTGAACACTGAAGCTTTCTTT
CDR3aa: CASSKQGVNTEAFF